The sequence of this T cell receptor (beta chain) was determined in a study of blood T cell repertoires in COVID-19. For the study at large: Donors in the United States, Italy and Spain gave samples during acute or convalescent COVID-19. T cells, B-cell-depleted T cells, or PBMCs provided the cDNA or gDNA that served as material.

Original methodology: Reference gene primers were amplified, and this amplification served to estimate nucleated cell counts. Assay used: immunoSEQ multiplex PCR; TCRdb lists only in-frame clones, some missing. Clone size and the V and J calls come from that table; the DNA yielded D and trimming. The table has 250,000 to 300,000 clones, 89% seen once. CDR3 length equals 12 residues. Per the germline V gene, CDR1 is SGHTA and CDR2 is FQGNSA. V dropped 5 bases and J dropped 0 bases, with 5 bases sitting between them. The clonotype was recovered from a woman aged 60-75 years with acute or convalescent COVID-19. Sequenced input: peripheral blood. The V gene is TRBV7-2, the J gene TRBJ2-7; D gene uncertain. CDR3 sequence reads: CASSPHSYEQYF. The CDR3 DNA sequence: TGTGCCAGCAGCCCCCACTCCTACGAGCAGTACTTC.